A single sample is the source of the 21 T cell receptor beta chains below, sequenced in a study of cytomegalovirus exposure and HLA in healthy donors (dated by TCRdb to about 2017). The library was made by the immunoSEQ multiplex PCR assay. The multiplex PCR relied on a mix of 60 forward primers for TCR Vbeta segments and 13 reverse primers for TCR Jbeta segments. Here the immuneACCESS table is served through TCRdb, limited to in-frame sequences with V and J called. Missing clones are a known gap in these copies; in checked studies unresolved V genes cover under half, and the rest lacks a known reason. This sample is represented by under 150,000 clones; around 75% of them were singletons. Of the sample, about 2% is held by the ten largest clones. The sample was PBMCs. These TCRs come from a woman aged 35 to 49 in good health and CMV-seronegative.

V usage is TRBV5-6 and J usage is TRBJ2-7, with D perhaps TRBD2 (6 bases). Germline V gives CDR1 SGHDT, CDR2 YYEEEE. The CDR3 contains 12 residues. V gave up 4 bases and J gave up 3 bases, with 8 bases separating them. The CDR3 region is CASSPGGYEQYF. Here the CDR3 DNA reads TGTGCCAGCAGCCCCGGGGGCTACGAGCAGTACTTC.

This clone was seen once. CDR3 sequence (DNA): TGTGCCAGCAGACCCCACGCAGGGCCTCAAGAGACCCAGTACTTC. Protein product: CASRPHAGPQETQYF. The rearrangement joins TRBV11-3 to TRBJ2-5; a possible D gene is TRBD1 (5 bases). Germline CDR1 and CDR2: SGHNT and YENEEA. The CDR3 totals 15 residues. V gave up 6 bases and J gave up 2 bases, with 16 bases separating them.

Only one count was recorded for this clone. CDR3 sequence reads: CASSLPGQGTRNTIYF. The CDR3 bases are TGTGCCAGCAGCTTGCCGGGACAGGGGACGCGCAACACCATATATTTT. The chain uses TRBV5-6 and TRBJ1-3; 10 nucleotides align to TRBD1. J was trimmed by 7 bases and V by 1 base; bases with no gene match: 8. This CDR3 is 16 amino acids long. Germline CDR1 is SGHDT and CDR2 is YYEEEE.

This chain uses TRBV4-1 with TRBJ2-5, with 12 bases fitting TRBD1. From germline, CDR1 is MGHRA and CDR2 YSYEKL. The length of the CDR3 is 17 residues. Germline trimming cut 4 bases from V and 3 bases from J; bases unmatched to any gene: 9. Here the CDR3 reads CASSPGTGGLGKETQYF. The CDR3 nucleotides read TGCGCCAGCAGCCCCGGGACAGGGGGCCTTGGGAAAGAGACCCAGTACTTC.

This chain's CDR3 is CASSHGNAGPPQHF. CDR3 coding DNA: TGCGCCAGCAGTCACGGGAACGCTGGGCCGCCCCAGCATTTT. The gene calls are TRBV10-2 and TRBJ1-5; D not resolved. The CDR3 is 14 residues long. Germline CDR1 is WSHSY and CDR2 is SAAADI. The germline V and J ends were trimmed by 5 bases and 9 bases, with 17 bases remaining between them.

The V call is TRBV11-1, the J call TRBJ1-1, with unresolved D. In germline, CDR1 is SGHAT, CDR2 FQDESV (reference sequence). This CDR3 is built from 15 residues. The V end lost 7 bases, the J end lost 1 base, and 16 bases lay between the germline ends. The CDR3 loop is CASTKRHGGNTEAFF. The CDR3 DNA reads as TGTGCCAGCACCAAACGCCACGGAGGGAACACTGAAGCTTTCTTT.

This chain links TRBV6-5 with TRBJ1-2; 9 bases agree with TRBD1. The CDR3 has 14 residues. V gave up 2 bases and J gave up 6 bases; unmatched junction bases: 4. Germline V CDR1 and CDR2: MNHEY, SVGAGI. CDR3 residues: CASSYPGQGDGYTF. The CDR3 nucleotides are TGTGCCAGCAGTTACCCGGGACAGGGTGATGGCTACACCTTC.

CDR3 in amino acids: CASSDSSARDTQYF. The CDR3 DNA reads TGTGCCAGCAGTGACTCCAGCGCTAGAGATACGCAGTATTTT. The gene calls are TRBV2 and TRBJ2-3; D remains unclear. The CDR3 is made up of 14 amino acids. The germline V gene has CDR1 SNHLY and CDR2 FYNNEI. V lost 3 bases, J lost 5 bases, and 12 bases lay in between.

The gene calls are TRBV7-6 and TRBJ2-3; 8 nucleotides match TRBD2. This CDR3 is built from 15 residues. Germline CDR1 SGHVS, CDR2 FNYEAQ. J lost 4 bases, V lost 3 bases, and 6 bases had no gene match. This CDR3 reads CASSFTAGEADTQYF. In nucleotides, the CDR3 is TGTGCCAGCAGCTTCACAGCGGGGGAGGCAGATACGCAGTATTTT.

The chain couples TRBV7-6 to TRBJ2-7, with 13 bases identical to TRBD2. The J segment lost 2 bases and the V segment lost 6 bases, leaving 4 bases of the junction unmatched. The CDR3 totals 15 residues. Germline CDR1 reads SGHVS; CDR2 reads FNYEAQ. Here the CDR3 DNA reads TGTGCCAGCAGACCGGGACTAGCGGGACCCTACGAGCAGTACTTC. This sequence encodes CASRPGLAGPYEQYF.

This clone occurred once. CDR3 sequence: CASSENILSTDTQYF. The CDR3 nucleotides read TGCGCCAGCAGTGAGAATATCCTAAGCACAGATACGCAGTATTTT. The chain joins TRBV10-1 to TRBJ2-3; D unclear. Per germline, CDR1 WNHNN and CDR2 SYGVQD (reference sequence). The CDR3 sequence is 15 residues long. Trimming shortened V by 2 bases and J by 0 bases, and 9 bases separated the two germline ends.

This chain uses TRBV5-1 with TRBJ2-3; D may be TRBD2 (6 bases). Trimming pared 0 bases from V and 6 bases from J, leaving 17 bases between. The CDR3 runs 16 residues. CDR1 is SGHRS, CDR2 YFSETQ, per germline. CDR3 in DNA: TGCGCCAGCAGCTTGGGGCGCGGGACGGTCTGGGATACGCAGTATTTT. This encodes CASSLGRGTVWDTQYF.

The chain uses TRBV28 and TRBJ1-2, with 7 positions matching TRBD1. The CDR3 contains 15 residues. In germline, CDR1 is MDHEN, CDR2 SYDVKM. V lost 3 bases to trimming and J lost 2 bases; unmatched junction nucleotides: 6. The CDR3 spells CASSLFRQGNYGYTF. CDR3 in DNA: TGTGCCAGCAGTTTGTTTCGACAGGGCAACTATGGCTACACCTTC.

V is TRBV4-2 and J is TRBJ1-2; no reliable D call. The CDR3 is made up of 14 amino acids. Germline V gives CDR1 LGHNA, CDR2 YNFKEQ. The V gene lost 4 bases and the J gene lost 9 bases, with 18 bases spanning the gap. The CDR3 loop is CASSPPNLRSSYTF. CDR3 nucleotide sequence: TGTGCCAGCAGCCCACCCAATCTACGTTCCAGCTACACCTTC.

This chain joins TRBV5-6 and TRBJ2-1; 7 nucleotides align to TRBD2. From germline, CDR1 is SGHDT and CDR2 YYEEEE. The CDR3 is 12 residues long. Trimming took 4 bases from V and 15 from J; bases not matched to a gene: 10. The CDR3 loop is CASSLTGTTWFF. CDR3 sequence (DNA): TGTGCCAGCAGCCTAACCGGGACTACCTGGTTCTTC.

This chain joins TRBV5-4 and TRBJ2-7; possibly TRBD2 for D (7 bases). V lost 4 bases and J 3 bases, leaving 17 bases between the germline ends. The germline gives CDR1 SGHNT, CDR2 YYREEE (reference sequence). This CDR3 has 15 residues. Written as DNA, the CDR3 is TGTGCCAGCAGCATGGGGGGGGGCGGAAACTACGAGCAGTACTTC. Its translation is CASSMGGGGNYEQYF.

The V and J genes are TRBV5-1 and TRBJ2-1; D unresolved. The CDR3 consists of 15 residues. V was clipped by 4 bases and J by 2 bases, with 13 bases between them. Germline loops: CDR1 SGHRS, CDR2 YFSETQ. This CDR3 reads CASSRGLGTYNEQFF. Here the CDR3 DNA reads TGCGCCAGCAGCCGTGGCCTAGGAACCTACAATGAGCAGTTCTTC.

V usage is TRBV19 and J usage is TRBJ1-2; D perhaps matches TRBD1 (6 bases). Looked up from germline, CDR1 is LNHDA and CDR2 is SQIVND (reference sequence). The CDR3 runs to 13 residues. V lost 3 bases and J lost 4, with 9 bases in between. CDR3 amino acids: CASSIGGAYGYTF. CDR3 DNA: TGTGCCAGTAGTATTGGGGGCGCCTATGGCTACACCTTC.

This chain joins TRBV4-1 and TRBJ2-1; 9 bases line up with TRBD2. Germline CDR1 reads MGHRA; CDR2 reads YSYEKL. V gave up 0 bases and J gave up 5 bases; unmatched junction bases: 5. The CDR3 consists of 16 residues. DNA of the CDR3: TGCGCCAGCAGCCAAGATTTGGCTAGCGGGAACAATGAGCAGTTCTTC. Residues: CASSQDLASGNNEQFF.

V usage is TRBV2 and J usage is TRBJ2-5, with D uncertain. The V end lost 6 bases, the J end lost 5 bases, and 13 bases lay between the germline ends. CDR3 length: 13 residues. Per germline, CDR1 SNHLY and CDR2 FYNNEI. This chain's CDR3 is CASSERQTETQYF. The CDR3 bases are TGTGCCAGCAGCGAGAGGCAGACGGAGACCCAGTACTTC.

The V and J genes are TRBV5-8 and TRBJ2-5, with 7 nucleotides matching TRBD2. The CDR3 has 15 amino acids. Germline V gene sequence: CDR1 SGHTS, CDR2 YDEGEE. The V gene end was trimmed by 7 bases and the J gene end by 4 bases; junction bases not matched to a gene: 13. The CDR3 sequence: CASRVRDYARETQYF. The CDR3, as DNA: TGTGCCAGCCGGGTGCGGGACTACGCTCGAGAGACCCAGTACTTC.